This TCR beta chain originates from a study of T cell repertoires in cytomegalovirus infection. Study-wide background: Epitope selection comprised recently identified HLA-C-restricted CMV epitopes and well-studied HLA-B-restricted CMV epitopes. Public TCR beta signatures provided an indication of both CMV infection and a matching HLA type. Points from the study as a whole: Across the ex vivo response, the dominant clonotypes were HLA-C-restricted CMV-specific TCR beta clonotypes.

The CDR3 extends over 16 amino acids. Germline V CDR1 and CDR2: SSHAT, FNYEAQ (reference sequence). TCRdb itself ran the reads through MiXCR, one entry per CDR3 protein. The sample carries roughly 990,000 distinct CDR3 sequences, 30% to 40% recorded once. A note on this clonotype: Its antigen is currently unknown. One junction end disagrees with the germline gene, perhaps due to a read error.

The material sequenced was cultured CD8+ T cells from PBMCs, taken from culture after CMV antigen stimulation. The chain couples TRBV7-7 to TRBJ1-2, with TRBD1 matching 9 bases. This sequence originates from a human donor in good health (CMV status not recorded). Some clones in this sample may be carry-over from other donors' samples. The CDR3 nucleotides read TGTGCTAGCAGCTTAGGAACCGGGACAGGGACTATTGGCTACACCTTC. Its translation is CASSLGTGTGTIGYTF.